This T cell receptor beta chain was sequenced during a study of T cell repertoires in cytomegalovirus infection. About the study: Both a matching HLA type and CMV infection were indicated by public TCR beta signatures.

This CDR3 spans 16 amino acids. The germline V and J ends were trimmed by 5 bases and 5 bases, with 21 bases remaining between them. CDR1 and CDR2 from the germline V gene are SGHVS and FNYEAQ. TCRdb redid the calling of the reads with MiXCR, one entry per CDR3 protein. The sample consists of hundreds of thousands of distinct CDR3 sequences, roughly 26% of them appearing once. There are many counts of this clonotype. The clonotype comes from a human donor in good health (CMV status not recorded). Some clones in this sample may be carry-over from other donors' samples. The chain is built from TRBV7-6 and TRBJ2-5; either TRBD1 or TRBD2 may supply D (5 bases each). Sequenced input: CD8+ T cells from PBMCs. CDR3 loop: CASSPHLGPTRETQYF. The CDR3 nucleotides are TGTGCCAGCAGCCCGCATTTGGGACCTACCCGGGAGACCCAGTACTTC.